A selection of T cell receptor beta chains follows, all from one sample in a study of blood T cell repertoires in COVID-19. Assay used: immunoSEQ multiplex PCR; TCRdb lists only in-frame clones, some missing. In the table there are some 130,000 clones, approximately 88% of which are singletons. The sequencing input was peripheral blood. The receptors were gathered from a man aged 45 to 65 with acute or convalescent COVID-19. CDR3s include the opening cysteine and the closing phenylalanine or tryptophan. A D gene is named only where the DNA matches it firmly. Clone sizes are given selectively: once, few, many, or a class where the clone is expanded.

d_gene: .
j_gene: TRBJ1-6
abundance: .
v_gene: TRBV7-9
CDR3nt: TGTGCCAGCAGCTCTTCGACAAATTCACCCCTCCACTTT
CDR3aa: CASSSSTNSPLHF

d_gene: .
j_gene: TRBJ2-3
abundance: .
v_gene: TRBV5-1
CDR3nt: TGCGCCAGCAGCCGCTACCTAGCAGGCACAGATACGCAGTATTTT
CDR3aa: CASSRYLAGTDTQYF

d_gene: .
j_gene: TRBJ1-1
abundance: .
v_gene: TRBV4-1
CDR3nt: TGCGCCAGCAGCGCAAGGCCGGGAGCGTCTGAAGCTTTCTTT
CDR3aa: CASSARPGASEAFF

d_gene: .
j_gene: TRBJ1-2
abundance: .
v_gene: TRBV2
CDR3nt: TGTGCCAGCAGGGGTGCGTCGGAGGGCTACACCTTC
CDR3aa: CASRGASEGYTF

d_gene: .
j_gene: TRBJ1-5
abundance: .
v_gene: TRBV6-5
CDR3nt: TGTGCCAGCAGCGGACGCCGGGGAGGTCAGCCCCAGCATTTT
CDR3aa: CASSGRRGGQPQHF

d_gene: .
j_gene: TRBJ1-3
abundance: once
v_gene: TRBV29-1
CDR3nt: TGCAGCGTTAGGGACAATCTTCTCTCTGGAAACACCATATATTTT
CDR3aa: CSVRDNLLSGNTIYF

d_gene: TRBD2
j_gene: TRBJ2-3
abundance: once
v_gene: TRBV28
CDR3nt: TGTGCCAGCAGTTTAGGGCTAGCGGGAAGCACAGATACGCAGTATTTT
CDR3aa: CASSLGLAGSTDTQYF

d_gene: .
j_gene: TRBJ2-2
abundance: .
v_gene: TRBV5-5
CDR3nt: TGTGCCAGCAGCCTCTCCGGGGGGAACACCGGGGAGCTGTTTTTT
CDR3aa: CASSLSGGNTGELFF

d_gene: TRBD1
j_gene: TRBJ1-2
abundance: .
v_gene: TRBV20-1
CDR3nt: TGCAGTGCTAGTGACAGGGACTATGGCTACACCTTC
CDR3aa: CSASDRDYGYTF

d_gene: .
j_gene: TRBJ1-2
abundance: few
v_gene: TRBV15
CDR3nt: TGTGCCACCTCTGCAGGGGCGAACTATGGCTACACCTTC
CDR3aa: CATSAGANYGYTF

d_gene: .
j_gene: TRBJ2-7
abundance: .
v_gene: TRBV7-2
CDR3nt: TGTGCCAGCAGCTTAACCCAACTTGGCTCCTACGAGCAGTACTTC
CDR3aa: CASSLTQLGSYEQYF

d_gene: .
j_gene: TRBJ2-2
abundance: .
v_gene: TRBV5-1
CDR3nt: TGCGCCAGCAGCTTGGGGTATTCCGGCGGGGAGCTGTTTTTT
CDR3aa: CASSLGYSGGELFF

d_gene: .
j_gene: TRBJ1-1
abundance: .
v_gene: TRBV4-1
CDR3nt: TGCGCCAGCAGCCCCCTTGTCGGGGACACTGAAGCTTTCTTT
CDR3aa: CASSPLVGDTEAFF

d_gene: .
j_gene: TRBJ2-1
abundance: .
v_gene: TRBV5-1
CDR3nt: TGCGCCAGCAGCTTTGACAGGTGGACCTACAATGAGCAGTTCTTC
CDR3aa: CASSFDRWTYNEQFF

d_gene: TRBD1
j_gene: TRBJ2-7
abundance: .
v_gene: TRBV28
CDR3nt: TGTGCCAGCCGAGTTGCGGGCAGGGGGCGTGAGCAGTACTTC
CDR3aa: CASRVAGRGREQYF

d_gene: .
j_gene: TRBJ1-6
abundance: .
v_gene: TRBV3-1/TRBV3-2
CDR3nt: TGTGCCAGCAGCCACTCCCAGGGGTCCTATAATTCACCCCTCCACTTT
CDR3aa: CASSHSQGSYNSPLHF

d_gene: TRBD2
j_gene: TRBJ2-1
abundance: .
v_gene: TRBV10-1
CDR3nt: TGCGCCAGCAGTGAGAGTTCCGGGGGGTACAATGAGCAGTTCTTC
CDR3aa: CASSESSGGYNEQFF

d_gene: .
j_gene: TRBJ2-1
abundance: once
v_gene: TRBV9
CDR3nt: TGTGCCAGCAGCCTAACCGCGGCCAATGAGCAGTTCTTC
CDR3aa: CASSLTAANEQFF

d_gene: .
j_gene: TRBJ2-2
abundance: few
v_gene: TRBV19
CDR3nt: TGTGCCAGTAGTAGTCAGGGCGGCTCAATCCCGGAGCTGTTTTTT
CDR3aa: CASSSQGGSIPELFF

d_gene: .
j_gene: TRBJ1-2
abundance: .
v_gene: TRBV21-1
CDR3nt: TGTGCCAGCAGCAAAAGCCGCCGGAGGGGACTAAACTATGGCTACACCTTC
CDR3aa: CASSKSRRRGLNYGYTF

d_gene: .
j_gene: TRBJ1-2
abundance: .
v_gene: TRBV28
CDR3nt: TGTGCCAGCAGTTTCAGGAATAACTATGGCTACACCTTC
CDR3aa: CASSFRNNYGYTF

d_gene: TRBD2
j_gene: TRBJ2-1
abundance: .
v_gene: TRBV29-1
CDR3nt: TGCAGCGCCCTTAGCGGGAGGGCCCTCATTTACAATGAGCAGTTCTTC
CDR3aa: CSALSGRALIYNEQFF

d_gene: .
j_gene: TRBJ1-1
abundance: .
v_gene: TRBV11-2
CDR3nt: TGTGCCAGCAGCTTAGAACGGGGGACTGAAGCTTTCTTT
CDR3aa: CASSLERGTEAFF